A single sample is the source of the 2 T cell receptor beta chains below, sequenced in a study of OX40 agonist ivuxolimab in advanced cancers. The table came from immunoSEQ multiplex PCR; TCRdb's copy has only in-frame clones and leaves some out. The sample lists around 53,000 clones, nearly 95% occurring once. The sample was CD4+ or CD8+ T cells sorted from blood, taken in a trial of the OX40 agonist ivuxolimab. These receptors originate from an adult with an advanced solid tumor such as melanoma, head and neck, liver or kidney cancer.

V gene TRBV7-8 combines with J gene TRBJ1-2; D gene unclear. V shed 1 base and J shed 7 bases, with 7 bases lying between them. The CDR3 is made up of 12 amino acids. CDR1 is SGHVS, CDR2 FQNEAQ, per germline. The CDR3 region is CASSLGGIGYTF. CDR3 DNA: TGTGCCAGCAGCTTAGGTGGGATTGGCTACACCTTC.

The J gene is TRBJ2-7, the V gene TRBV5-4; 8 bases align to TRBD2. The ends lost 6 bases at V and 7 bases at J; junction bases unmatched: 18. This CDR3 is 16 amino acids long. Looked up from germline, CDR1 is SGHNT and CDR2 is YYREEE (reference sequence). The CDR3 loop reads CASNTSGTPYSPEQYF. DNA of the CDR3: TGTGCCAGCAATACTAGCGGAACTCCCTACAGTCCGGAGCAGTACTTC.